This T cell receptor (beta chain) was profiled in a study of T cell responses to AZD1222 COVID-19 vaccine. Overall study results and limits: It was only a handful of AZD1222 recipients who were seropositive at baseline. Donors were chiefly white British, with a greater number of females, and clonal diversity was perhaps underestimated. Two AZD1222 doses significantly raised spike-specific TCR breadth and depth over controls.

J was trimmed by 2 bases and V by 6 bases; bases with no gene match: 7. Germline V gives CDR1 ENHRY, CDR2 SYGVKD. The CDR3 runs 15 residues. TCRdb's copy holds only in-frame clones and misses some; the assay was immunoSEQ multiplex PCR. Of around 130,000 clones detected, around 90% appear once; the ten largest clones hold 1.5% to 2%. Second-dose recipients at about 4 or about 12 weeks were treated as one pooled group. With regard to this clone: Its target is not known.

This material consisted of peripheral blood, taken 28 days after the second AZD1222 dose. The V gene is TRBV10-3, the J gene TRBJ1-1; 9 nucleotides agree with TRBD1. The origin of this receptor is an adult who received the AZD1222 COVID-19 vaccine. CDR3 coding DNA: TGTGCCATCAGGGGACAGGGCCAGCCTAACACTGAAGCTTTCTTT. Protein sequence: CAIRGQGQPNTEAFF.